The 9 T cell receptor beta chains listed next were all sequenced from one sample in a study of blood T cell repertoires in COVID-19 (dated by TCRdb to the early 2020s). The library was obtained by the immunoSEQ multiplex PCR assay. The table comes from immuneACCESS by way of TCRdb, which keeps in-frame sequences with V and J called. Part of the clones is missing from these tables; in studies checked, under half for an unresolved V gene and the rest for unknown reasons. The sample table records around 340,000 clones; 70% to 90% of these occur just once. The ten biggest clones cover about 7.1% of the sample. The sequencing sample was made of peripheral blood. Receptors originate from a woman in her sixties or seventies with COVID-19, enrolled during active disease.

The gene calls are TRBV9 and TRBJ1-3, with 9 bases aligning to TRBD1. Germline CDR1 reads SGDLS; CDR2 reads YYNGEE. V was clipped by 4 bases and J by 4 bases; unmatched bases: 9. CDR3 length: 16 residues. CDR3 sequence: CASSYTGGPPGNTIYF. DNA for the CDR3: TGTGCCAGCAGCTATACAGGGGGCCCTCCAGGAAACACCATATATTTT. The variable domain in full, with the rest retrieved from reference TRBV9 and TRBJ1-3, is DSGVTQTPKHLITATGQRVTLRCSPRSGDLSVYWYQQSLDQGLQFLIQYYNGEERAKGNILERFSAQQFPDLHSELNLSSLELGDSALYFCASSYTGGPPGNTIYFGEGSWLTVV.

Note on this clone: A read error is possible here, since a much larger clone lies one base away. Other DNA sequences in this sample translate to the same CDR3. The V call is TRBV7-9, the J call TRBJ1-2; the match to TRBD1 covers 8 bases. This CDR3 is 13 amino acids long. Trimming removed 1 base from V and 5 bases from J; junction bases left unmatched: 0. Germline V gene data show CDR1 as SEHNR and CDR2 as FQNEAQ (reference sequence). This chain's CDR3 is CASSLGTGYGYTF. In nucleotides, the CDR3 is TGTGCCAGCAGCTTAGGGACAGGGTATGGCTACACCTTC.

In its sample, this clone was seen once. The V call is TRBV5-6, the J call TRBJ2-3; weak D call: TRBD1 (5 bases). V was shortened by 2 bases and J by 4 bases, with 23 bases between the two germline ends. This CDR3 is built from 18 residues. Germline CDR1 is SGHDT and CDR2 is YYEEEE. The CDR3 DNA reads TGTGCCAGCAGCTTCGATGGGCGAAGGGGCTCTCGCGCAGATACGCAGTATTTT. Translating it yields CASSFDGRRGSRADTQYF.

The CDR3 sequence is CASSLFGGVQETQYF. In DNA form, the CDR3 reads TGTGCCAGCAGCTTGTTTGGGGGGGTCCAAGAGACCCAGTACTTC. This sequence joins TRBV11-2 and TRBJ2-5, with TRBD2 identical over 7 bases. V lost 3 bases to trimming and J lost 1 base; unmatched junction nucleotides: 5. The CDR3 loop spans 15 amino acids. Germline values: CDR1 SGHAT, CDR2 FQNNGV.

This rearrangement joins TRBV6-5 to TRBJ2-2; perhaps TRBD1 as D (6 bases). The V gene's germline CDR1 is MNHEY and CDR2 SVGAGI. The CDR3 totals 15 residues. V lost 2 bases, J lost 2 bases, and 9 bases lay in between. CDR3 DNA: TGTGCCAGCAGTTACGACAGGACTAACACCGGGGAGCTGTTTTTT. Amino acids: CASSYDRTNTGELFF.

This clone was counted between two and nine times. This sequence joins TRBV2 and TRBJ2-2; D unresolved. Trimming took 6 bases from V and 4 from J, leaving 3 bases between them. The CDR3 extends over 11 amino acids. Germline V lookup: CDR1 SNHLY, CDR2 FYNNEI. CDR3 amino acids: CASRATGELFF. CDR3 DNA: TGTGCCAGCAGGGCCACCGGGGAGCTGTTTTTT.

V usage is TRBV3-1 (or the pseudogene TRBV3-2) and J usage is TRBJ2-2, with 7 bases lining up with TRBD1. Germline loops: CDR1 LGHDT, CDR2 YNNKEL (reference sequence). V was pared by 6 bases and J by 4 bases, with 8 bases of the junction left unmatched. CDR3 length: 15 amino acids. The chain's CDR3 is CASRRTGGSTGELFF. Written as DNA, the CDR3 is TGTGCCAGCAGGCGGACAGGAGGAAGCACCGGGGAGCTGTTTTTT.

The gene calls are TRBV10-3 and TRBJ2-5; TRBD2 matches at 9 bases. The ends lost 0 bases at V and 6 bases at J; junction bases unmatched: 2. The CDR3 spans 14 residues. CDR1 is ENHRY and CDR2 is SYGVKD in the germline V gene. In nucleotides, the CDR3 is TGTGCCATCAGTGAGTCTAGCGGGGGACAGACCCAGTACTTC. Its protein product is CAISESSGGQTQYF.

The chain couples TRBV6-5 to TRBJ2-2, with D maybe TRBD1 (6 bases). The germline V and J ends were trimmed by 6 bases and 6 bases, with 17 bases remaining between them. The CDR3 totals 15 residues. Germline V gene lookup returns CDR1 MNHEY and CDR2 SVGAGI. As DNA, the CDR3 is TGTGCCAGCAGCCAGATGACAGGTGCAGCCGGGGAGCTGTTTTTT. Protein sequence: CASSQMTGAAGELFF.